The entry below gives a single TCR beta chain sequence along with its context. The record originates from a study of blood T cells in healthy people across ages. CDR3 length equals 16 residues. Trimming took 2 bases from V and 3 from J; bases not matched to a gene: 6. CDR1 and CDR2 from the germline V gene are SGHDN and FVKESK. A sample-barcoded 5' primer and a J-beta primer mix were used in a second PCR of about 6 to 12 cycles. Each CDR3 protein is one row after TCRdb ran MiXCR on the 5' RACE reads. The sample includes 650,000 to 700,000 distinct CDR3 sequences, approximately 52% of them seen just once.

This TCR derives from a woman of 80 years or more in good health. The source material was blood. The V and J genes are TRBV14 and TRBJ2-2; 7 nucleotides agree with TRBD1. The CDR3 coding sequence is TGTGCCAGCAGCCAAATGACAGGGTTTGACACCGGGGAGCTGTTTTTT. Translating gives CASSQMTGFDTGELFF.